A single sample gave rise to the 18 T cell receptor beta chains below, sequenced in a study of T cells in Graves' hyperthyroidism and ophthalmopathy. Amplified TCR beta CDR3 regions derived from RNA transcripts. Researchers ran a first-round RT-PCR on the TCR CDR3 using the HTBI primer set. One entry per CDR3 protein, called by TCRdb with MiXCR from the multiplex PCR reads. The sample records about 480,000 distinct CDR3 sequences, approximately 14% being singletons. Specimen: blood. The receptors come from a woman aged 18-35 years with Graves' hyperthyroidism.

This clonotype occurred many times. The chain combines TRBV6-1 with TRBJ2-2; 9 nucleotides agree with TRBD2. Germline CDR1 MNHNS, CDR2 SASEGT. This CDR3 is 15 amino acids long. The V gene end was trimmed by 5 bases and the J gene end by 8 bases; junction bases not matched to a gene: 9. This CDR3 reads CASSYRLSGRGELFF. The CDR3 DNA reads TGTGCCAGCAGTTACCGCCTTAGCGGGAGAGGGGAGCTGTTTTTT.

This sequence joins TRBV5-1 and TRBJ1-4; D is unresolved. Germline lookup yields CDR1 SGHRS and CDR2 YFSETQ. V lost 4 bases to trimming and J lost 10 bases, with 14 bases between them. This CDR3 comprises 13 residues. In nucleotides, the CDR3 is TGCGCCAGCAGCACGGACGCGCAAACAAAACTGTTTTTT. This encodes CASSTDAQTKLFF.

The genes are TRBV2 and TRBJ2-1, with 13 bases that match TRBD2. CDR3 size: 14 residues. Trimming cost V 10 bases and J 10 bases; bases outside gene matches: 10. Germline-derived CDR1 and CDR2 are SNHLY and FYNNEI. For the CDR3, the DNA is TGTGCCACCCGAGGACTAGCGGGAGCTGGGGAGCAGTTCTTC. Protein sequence: CATRGLAGAGEQFF.

This clonotype was seen many times. This chain joins TRBV11-3 and TRBJ2-7; D perhaps matches TRBD2 (6 bases). V dropped 4 bases and J dropped 6 bases, with 13 bases sitting between them. This CDR3 comprises 13 residues. From germline, CDR1 is SGHNT and CDR2 YENEEA. CDR3 DNA sequence: TGTGCCAGCAGCTCGGAGGGCCCTTCCGAGCAGTACTTC. Protein: CASSSEGPSEQYF.

This clonotype was found a few times. This chain connects TRBV4-1 to TRBJ2-7, with D perhaps assigned TRBD1 or TRBD2 (6 bases each). The CDR3 extends over 14 amino acids. Looked up from germline, CDR1 is MGHRA and CDR2 is YSYEKL. V was shortened by 1 base and J by 3 bases, with 10 bases between the two germline ends. The DNA of the CDR3 is TGCGCCAGCAGCCAAGCCGGGGGCGGCTACGAGCAGTACTTC. The encoded protein is CASSQAGGGYEQYF.

This clonotype was found many times. The rearrangement links TRBV11-2 to TRBJ2-1, with TRBD1 matching 9 bases. The CDR3 covers 15 residues. CDR1 is SGHAT, CDR2 FQNNGV, per germline. V gave up 5 bases and J gave up 7 bases; unmatched junction bases: 9. The CDR3 nucleotides read TGTGCCAGCAGCATCCGGGACAGGGTAGATAATGAGCAGTTCTTC. It translates to CASSIRDRVDNEQFF.

The sample holds a few counts of this clonotype. The V call is TRBV20-1, the J call TRBJ1-3; 7 bases are a match to TRBD1. Per germline, CDR1 DFQATT and CDR2 SNEGSKA (reference sequence). V shed 6 bases and J 7 bases; nucleotides not matched to a gene: 3. The CDR3 length is 11 residues. The CDR3 is CSAKQGNTIYF. CDR3 DNA sequence: TGCAGTGCCAAACAGGGGAACACCATATATTTT.

This clonotype showed up many times. The rearrangement uses TRBV9 and TRBJ1-4; D ambiguous. Trimming shortened V by 3 bases and J by 0 bases, and 9 bases separated the two germline ends. CDR1 is SGDLS and CDR2 is YYNGEE in the germline V gene. The CDR3 contains 15 residues. The CDR3 DNA is TGTGCCAGCAGCGGAGGACTTACAACTAATGAAAAACTGTTTTTT. Translating gives CASSGGLTTNEKLFF.

The rearrangement links TRBV28 to TRBJ2-3; TRBD2 agrees at 7 bases. The CDR3 is 19 residues long. Trimming cost V 4 bases and J 1 base; bases outside gene matches: 17. Germline CDR1 MDHEN, CDR2 SYDVKM. The CDR3 protein is CASSSPSAWRERGTDTQYF. CDR3 bases: TGTGCCAGCAGTTCTCCCTCGGCGTGGCGGGAGCGAGGCACAGATACGCAGTATTTT. The full variable domain, completed using reference TRBV28 and TRBJ2-3, is DVKVTQSSRYLVKRTGEKVFLECVQDMDHENMFWYRQDPGLGLRLIYFSYDVKMKEKGDIPEGYSVSREKKERFSLILESASTNQTSMYLCASSSPSAWRERGTDTQYFGPGTRLTVL.

The CDR3 DNA reads as TGTGCCAGCAGCTCGTACAGGTACGAGCAGTACTTC. This encodes CASSSYRYEQYF. This rearrangement joins TRBV11-2 to TRBJ2-7, with D possibly matching TRBD1 (5 bases). The CDR3 runs to 12 residues. From germline, CDR1 is SGHAT and CDR2 FQNNGV. The V end was cut by 4 bases, the J end by 4 bases, with 8 bases between.

The chain recombines TRBV20-1 with TRBJ2-7; 10 bases are a match to TRBD2. With V trimmed by 0 bases and J by 3 bases, 5 bases remained unmatched. Germline CDR1 DFQATT, CDR2 SNEGSKA (reference sequence). The CDR3 consists of 15 residues. The CDR3 sequence: CSARDRTSGFYEQYF. The DNA for the CDR3 is TGCAGTGCTAGAGATAGGACTAGCGGTTTCTACGAGCAGTACTTC.

This clonotype was observed at least ten times. This chain connects TRBV11-1 to TRBJ1-1; tentative D call: TRBD1 (6 bases). The CDR3 sequence is 16 residues long. The V gene lost 5 bases and the J gene lost 0 bases, with 16 bases spanning the gap. Per the germline V gene, CDR1 is SGHAT and CDR2 is FQDESV (reference sequence). CDR3 nucleotide sequence: TGTGCCAGCAGCCAAGGGACAAACTTATTGAACACTGAAGCTTTCTTT. It translates to CASSQGTNLLNTEAFF. Together with reference TRBV11-1 and TRBJ1-1, the CDR3 gives the full variable domain: EAEVAQSPRYKITEKSQAVAFWCDPISGHATLYWYRQILGQGPELLVQFQDESVVDDSQLPKDRFSAERLKGVDSTLKIQPAELGDSAMYLCASSQGTNLLNTEAFFGQGTRLTVV.

The chain is built from TRBV2 and TRBJ2-1; 11 positions match TRBD2. The length of the CDR3 is 15 residues. The germline gives CDR1 SNHLY, CDR2 FYNNEI. J was trimmed by 7 bases and V by 5 bases; bases with no gene match: 7. The CDR3 region has the DNA TGTGCCAGCAGTTCACTAGCGGGAGATAGTAATGAGCAGTTCTTC. Translating it yields CASSSLAGDSNEQFF. Based on the CDR3 plus reference TRBV2 and TRBJ2-1, the full variable domain is EPEVTQTPSHQVTQMGQEVILRCVPISNHLYFYWYRQILGQKVEFLVSFYNNEISEKSEIFDDQFSVERPDGSNFTLKIRSTKLEDSAMYFCASSSLAGDSNEQFFGPGTRLTVL.

This clonotype was counted ten times or more. This sequence joins TRBV6-2 or TRBV6-3 and TRBJ2-1, with 12 bases identical to TRBD2. This CDR3 region has 21 residues. In germline, CDR1 is MNHEY, CDR2 SVGEGT. With V trimmed by 7 bases and J by 0 bases, 19 bases remained unmatched. The CDR3 loop is CASIPSRVLAGGPSSYNEQFF. The CDR3 DNA sequence: TGTGCCAGCATCCCCTCAAGGGTTCTAGCGGGAGGGCCGAGCTCCTACAATGAGCAGTTCTTC.

This clonotype was detected a few times. The V and J genes are TRBV10-2 and TRBJ2-1; D possibly corresponds to TRBD2 (6 bases). The germline V gene has CDR1 WSHSY and CDR2 SAAADI. The CDR3 sequence is 11 residues long. V lost 7 bases, J lost 6 bases, and 7 bases lay in between. The CDR3 nucleotides read TGCGCCAGCACCGGGGGCAATGAGCAGTTCTTC. Protein: CASTGGNEQFF.

This clonotype has ten or more counts. This chain joins TRBV12-3 or TRBV12-4 and TRBJ2-2; perhaps TRBD2 as D (7 bases). V lost 10 bases and J 5 bases, leaving 17 bases between the germline ends. The CDR3 runs 14 residues. The CDR3 reads CATEGGARTGELFF. CDR3 nucleotides: TGTGCCACCGAGGGGGGGGCGCGTACCGGGGAGCTGTTTTTT.

This clonotype was detected a few times. This chain links TRBV6-1 with TRBJ2-3; 11 bases agree with TRBD2. The CDR3 has 14 amino acids. The junction had 1 base not matched to a gene; V was cut back by 8 bases and J by 0 bases. In germline, CDR1 is MNHNS, CDR2 SASEGT. The CDR3 DNA reads as TGTGCCAGCGGACTAGCGGGTAGCACAGATACGCAGTATTTT. It translates to CASGLAGSTDTQYF.

The genes are TRBV29-1 and TRBJ2-7, with D possibly matching TRBD1 (8 bases). This CDR3 is built from 15 residues. CDR1 is SQVTM and CDR2 is ANQGSEA in the germline V gene. The germline V and J ends were trimmed by 7 bases and 3 bases, with 22 bases remaining between them. The CDR3 protein is CSACSPTGGVYEQYF. Written as DNA, the CDR3 is TGCAGCGCCTGTTCGCCCACAGGGGGGGTCTACGAGCAGTACTTC.